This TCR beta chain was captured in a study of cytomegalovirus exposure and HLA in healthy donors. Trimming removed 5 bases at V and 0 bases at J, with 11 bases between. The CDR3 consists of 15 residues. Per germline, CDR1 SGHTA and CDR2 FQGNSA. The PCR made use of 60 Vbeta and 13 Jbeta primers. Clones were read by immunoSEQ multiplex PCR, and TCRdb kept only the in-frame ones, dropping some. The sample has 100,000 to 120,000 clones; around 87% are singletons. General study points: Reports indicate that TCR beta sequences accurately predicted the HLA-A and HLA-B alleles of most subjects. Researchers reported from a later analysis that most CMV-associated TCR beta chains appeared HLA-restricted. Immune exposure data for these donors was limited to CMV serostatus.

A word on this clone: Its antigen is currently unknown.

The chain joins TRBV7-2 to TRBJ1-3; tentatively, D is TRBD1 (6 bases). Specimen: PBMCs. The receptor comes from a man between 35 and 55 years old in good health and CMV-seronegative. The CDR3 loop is CASSQRTVSGNTIYF. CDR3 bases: TGTGCCAGCAGCCAGAGGACAGTCTCTGGAAACACCATATATTTT.